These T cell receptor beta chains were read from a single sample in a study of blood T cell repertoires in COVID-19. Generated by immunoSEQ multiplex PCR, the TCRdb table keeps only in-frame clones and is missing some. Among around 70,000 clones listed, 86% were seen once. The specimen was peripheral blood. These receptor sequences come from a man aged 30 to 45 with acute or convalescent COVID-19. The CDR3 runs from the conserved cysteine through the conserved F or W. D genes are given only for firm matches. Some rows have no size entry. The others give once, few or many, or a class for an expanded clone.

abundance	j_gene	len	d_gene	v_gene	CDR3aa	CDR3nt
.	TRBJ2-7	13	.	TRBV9	CASSGVHSYEQYF	TGTGCCAGCAGCGGCGTCCACTCCTACGAGCAGTACTTC
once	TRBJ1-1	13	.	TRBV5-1	CASSLRGRTEAFF	TGCGCCAGCAGCTTGAGGGGGAGAACTGAAGCTTTCTTT
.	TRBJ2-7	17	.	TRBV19	CASSISAGGTGAYEQYF	TGTGCCAGTAGTATATCGGCGGGAGGGACAGGTGCTTACGAGCAGTACTTC
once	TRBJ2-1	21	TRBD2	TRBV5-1	CASSLELLAGLDGGPDDEQFF	TGCGCCAGCAGCTTAGAATTACTAGCGGGATTGGACGGAGGACCGGACGATGAGCAGTTCTTC
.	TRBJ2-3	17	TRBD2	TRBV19	CASSMPGGGPNTDTQYF	TGTGCCAGTAGTATGCCCGGGGGGGGGCCTAACACAGATACGCAGTATTTT
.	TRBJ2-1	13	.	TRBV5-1	CASRVAVNNEQFF	TGCGCCAGCAGGGTAGCGGTAAACAATGAGCAGTTCTTC
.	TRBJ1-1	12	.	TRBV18	CASSPSAVEAFF	TGTGCCAGCTCACCATCGGCGGTAGAAGCTTTCTTT
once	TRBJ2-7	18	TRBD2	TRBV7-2	CASSPAGTSGSRSYEQYF	TGTGCCAGCAGCCCCGCCGGGACTAGCGGGAGCCGCTCCTACGAGCAGTACTTC
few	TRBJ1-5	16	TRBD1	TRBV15	CATSTDRVGSNQPQHF	TGTGCCACCAGTACCGACAGGGTTGGAAGCAATCAGCCCCAGCATTTT
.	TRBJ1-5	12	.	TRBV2	CASMGGSRPQHF	TGTGCCAGCATGGGCGGGTCTAGGCCCCAGCATTTT
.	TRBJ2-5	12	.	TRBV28	CASRPTGSAQYF	TGTGCCAGCAGACCAACAGGGTCCGCCCAGTACTTC
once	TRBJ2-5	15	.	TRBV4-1	CASSQGSATLETQYF	TGCGCCAGCAGCCAAGGAAGCGCAACTTTAGAGACCCAGTACTTC
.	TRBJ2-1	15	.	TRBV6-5	CASSSQAGTVNEQFF	TGTGCCAGCAGTTCCCAGGCGGGAACGGTCAATGAGCAGTTCTTC
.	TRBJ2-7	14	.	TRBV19	CASSAQVQPYEQYF	TGTGCCAGTAGTGCTCAGGTCCAACCCTACGAGCAGTACTTC
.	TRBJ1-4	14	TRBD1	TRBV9	CASSAGQRNEKLFF	TGTGCCAGCAGCGCGGGACAGCGTAATGAAAAACTGTTTTTT
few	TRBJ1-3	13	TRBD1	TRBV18	CASSRDSGNTIYF	TGTGCCAGCTCCAGGGACAGTGGAAACACCATATATTTT
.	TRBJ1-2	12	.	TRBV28	CASSTPNYGYTF	TGTGCCAGCAGTACTCCTAACTATGGCTACACCTTC
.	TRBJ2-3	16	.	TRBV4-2	CASSQERGISTDTQYF	TGTGCCAGCAGCCAAGAAAGAGGGATTAGCACAGATACGCAGTATTTT
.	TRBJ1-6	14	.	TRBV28	CASSFPPGNSPLHF	TGTGCCAGCAGTTTTCCTCCGGGTAATTCACCCCTCCACTTT
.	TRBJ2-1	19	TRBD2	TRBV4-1	CASSQGAGLAGSSYNEQFF	TGCGCCAGCAGCCAAGGGGCGGGTCTAGCGGGGAGCTCCTACAATGAGCAGTTCTTC
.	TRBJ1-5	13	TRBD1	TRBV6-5	CASSRQGNQPQHF	TGTGCCAGCAGCCGACAGGGTAATCAGCCCCAGCATTTT
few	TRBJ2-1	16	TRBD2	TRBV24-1	CATSDPGLASYNEQFF	TGTGCCACCAGTGACCCGGGACTAGCGTCCTACAATGAGCAGTTCTTC
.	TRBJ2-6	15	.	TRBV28	CASSFRGYGANVLTF	TGTGCCAGCAGTTTTCGGGGGTATGGGGCCAACGTCCTGACTTTC
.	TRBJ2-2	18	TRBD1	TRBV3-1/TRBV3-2	CASSSWGQDRGNTGELFF	TGTGCCAGCAGCTCGTGGGGGCAGGACAGGGGGAACACCGGGGAGCTGTTTTTT
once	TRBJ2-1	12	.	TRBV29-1	CSAHRRYNEQFF	TGCAGCGCTCATCGCAGGTACAATGAGCAGTTCTTC
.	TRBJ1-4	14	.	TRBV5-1	CASSSLTGNEKLFF	TGCGCCAGCAGCTCCCTGACAGGAAATGAAAAACTGTTTTTT
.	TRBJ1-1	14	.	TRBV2	CASSPQGRTTEAFF	TGTGCCAGCAGTCCACAAGGGAGAACCACTGAAGCTTTCTTT
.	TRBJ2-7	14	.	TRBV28	CASRPTGLYYEQYF	TGTGCCAGCAGGCCCACAGGGTTGTACTACGAGCAGTACTTC
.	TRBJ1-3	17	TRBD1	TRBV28	CASRRRGGQSSGNTIYF	TGTGCCAGCAGGCGGCGGGGGGGACAGTCCTCTGGAAACACCATATATTTT
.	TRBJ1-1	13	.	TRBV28	CASTTNDRLKAFF	TGTGCCAGCACCACAAACGACAGGTTGAAAGCTTTCTTT
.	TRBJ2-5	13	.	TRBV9	CASKAANQETQYF	TGTGCCAGCAAAGCCGCAAACCAAGAGACCCAGTACTTC
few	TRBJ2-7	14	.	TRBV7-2	CASSYDFAAYEQYF	TGTGCCAGCAGCTATGACTTCGCCGCCTACGAGCAGTACTTC
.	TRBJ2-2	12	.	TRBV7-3	CASSFSGGELFF	TGTGCCAGCAGCTTCTCCGGTGGGGAGCTGTTTTTT
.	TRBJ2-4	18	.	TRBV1	CTSSQVHPRLLAKNIQYF	TGCACCAGCAGCCAAGTCCATCCGCGACTGCTAGCCAAAAACATTCAGTACTTC
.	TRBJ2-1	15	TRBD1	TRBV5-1	CASSLVGTGGDEQFF	TGCGCCAGCAGCTTGGTTGGGACAGGAGGGGATGAGCAGTTCTTC
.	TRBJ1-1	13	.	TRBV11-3	CASSARMNTEAFF	TGTGCCAGCAGCGCGCGTATGAACACTGAAGCTTTCTTT
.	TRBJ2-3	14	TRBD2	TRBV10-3	CAIRTSGSTDTQYF	TGTGCCATCAGGACTAGCGGGAGCACAGATACGCAGTATTTT
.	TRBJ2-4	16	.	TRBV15	CATSRELRGGENIQYF	TGTGCCACCAGCAGAGAGTTGCGGGGCGGGGAAAACATTCAGTACTTC
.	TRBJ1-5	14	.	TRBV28	CASSLNLRGEPQHF	TGTGCCAGCAGTTTAAACCTGAGAGGAGAGCCCCAGCATTTT
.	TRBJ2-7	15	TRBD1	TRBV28	CASSLGGQGDYEQYF	TGTGCCAGCAGTTTAGGGGGACAGGGGGACTACGAGCAGTACTTC
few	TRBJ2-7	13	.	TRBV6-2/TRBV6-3	CASSYSEEYEQYF	TGTGCCAGCAGTTACTCCGAGGAATACGAGCAGTACTTC
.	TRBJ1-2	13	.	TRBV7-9	CASSRDKNYGYTF	TGTGCCAGCAGCCGGGACAAAAACTATGGCTACACCTTC
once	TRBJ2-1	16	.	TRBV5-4	CASSWAPPASMDEQFF	TGTGCCAGCAGCTGGGCCCCCCCGGCCAGTATGGATGAGCAGTTCTTC
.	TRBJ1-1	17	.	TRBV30	CAWSGRTPEFRATEAFF	TGTGCCTGGAGTGGACGGACTCCGGAATTTCGGGCCACTGAAGCTTTCTTT
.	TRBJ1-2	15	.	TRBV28	CASSLVQDSIRGYTF	TGTGCCAGCAGTTTAGTTCAGGACAGTATTCGAGGCTACACCTTC
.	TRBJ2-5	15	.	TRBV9	CASSLNFLPKETQYF	TGTGCCAGCAGCCTAAACTTCCTTCCCAAAGAGACCCAGTACTTC
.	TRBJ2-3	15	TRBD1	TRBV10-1	CASSEGGQGRNTQYF	TGCGCCAGCAGTGAGGGGGGACAGGGAAGAAATACGCAGTATTTT
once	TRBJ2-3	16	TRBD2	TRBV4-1	CASSHPSGSGTDTQYF	TGCGCCAGCAGCCATCCTAGCGGATCTGGCACAGATACGCAGTATTTT
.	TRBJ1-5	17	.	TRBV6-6	CASSQSPGVFGNQPQHF	TGTGCCAGCAGTCAGTCCCCGGGGGTCTTCGGCAATCAGCCCCAGCATTTT
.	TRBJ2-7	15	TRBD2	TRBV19	CASNPSPSGSYEQYF	TGTGCCAGTAATCCCTCGCCTAGCGGATCCTACGAGCAGTACTTC
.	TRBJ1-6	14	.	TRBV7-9	CATRTESYNSPLHF	TGTGCCACCCGGACAGAGTCGTATAATTCACCCCTCCACTTT
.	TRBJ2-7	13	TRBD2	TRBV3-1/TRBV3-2	CASSRDYSHEQYF	TGTGCCAGCAGTCGGGACTACAGCCACGAGCAGTACTTC
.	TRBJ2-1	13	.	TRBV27	CASSPRRRDEQFF	TGTGCCAGCAGTCCCCGCCGGCGGGATGAGCAGTTCTTC
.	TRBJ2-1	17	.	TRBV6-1	CASSEALGGSGYNEQFF	TGTGCCAGCAGTGAAGCGCTTGGTGGGTCGGGCTACAATGAGCAGTTCTTC
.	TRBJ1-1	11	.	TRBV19	CASRTDTEAFF	TGTGCCAGTAGGACAGACACTGAAGCTTTCTTT
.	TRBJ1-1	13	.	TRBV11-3	CASSLQANTEAFF	TGTGCCAGCAGCTTACAGGCGAACACTGAAGCTTTCTTT
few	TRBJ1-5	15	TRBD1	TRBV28	CASNIRDRANQPQHF	TGTGCCAGCAATATCCGGGACAGGGCCAATCAGCCCCAGCATTTT
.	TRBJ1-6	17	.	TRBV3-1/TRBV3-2	CASSQGLGQGRDSPLHF	TGTGCCAGCAGCCAAGGCCTGGGTCAGGGAAGGGATTCACCCCTCCACTTT
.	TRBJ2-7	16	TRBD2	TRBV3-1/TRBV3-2	CASSQDGTSGSYEQYF	TGTGCCAGCAGCCAAGATGGGACTAGCGGGAGCTACGAGCAGTACTTC